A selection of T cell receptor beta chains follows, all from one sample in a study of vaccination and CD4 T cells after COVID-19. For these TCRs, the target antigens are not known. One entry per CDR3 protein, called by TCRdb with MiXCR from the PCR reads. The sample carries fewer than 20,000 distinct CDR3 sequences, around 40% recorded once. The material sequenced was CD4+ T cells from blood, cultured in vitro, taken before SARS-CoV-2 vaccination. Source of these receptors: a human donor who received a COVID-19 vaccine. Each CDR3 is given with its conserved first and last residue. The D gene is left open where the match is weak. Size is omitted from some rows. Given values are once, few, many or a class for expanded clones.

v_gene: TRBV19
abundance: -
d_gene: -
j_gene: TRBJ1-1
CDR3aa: CASSATGNAFF
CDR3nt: TGTGCCAGTAGTGCCACAGGGAACGCTTTCTTT

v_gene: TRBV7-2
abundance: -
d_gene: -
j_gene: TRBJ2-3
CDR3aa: CASSRDTPTDTQYF
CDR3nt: TGTGCCAGCAGCCGGGACACTCCTACAGATACGCAGTATTTT

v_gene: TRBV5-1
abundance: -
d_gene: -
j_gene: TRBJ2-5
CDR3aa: CASSLAGVQETQYF
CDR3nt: TGCGCCAGCAGCTTGGCGGGGGTCCAAGAGACCCAGTACTTC

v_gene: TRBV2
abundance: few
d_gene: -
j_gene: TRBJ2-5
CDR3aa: CASSGAGQSWETQYF
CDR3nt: TGTGCCAGCAGTGGTGCGGGACAGTCGTGGGAGACCCAGTACTTC

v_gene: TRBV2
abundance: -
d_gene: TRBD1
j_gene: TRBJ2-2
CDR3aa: CASSVGQGSTGELFF
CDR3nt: TGTGCCAGCAGTGTCGGACAGGGTTCCACCGGGGAGCTGTTTTTT

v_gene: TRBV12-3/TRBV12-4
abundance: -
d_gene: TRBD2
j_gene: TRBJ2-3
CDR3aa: CASSLVLAGAFTDTQYF
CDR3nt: TGTGCCAGCAGTTTAGTACTAGCGGGGGCCTTCACAGATACGCAGTATTTT

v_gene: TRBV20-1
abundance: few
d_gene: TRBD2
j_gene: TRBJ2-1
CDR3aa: CSQDIAGIGGEQFF
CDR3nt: TGCAGTCAGGACATAGCGGGCATCGGCGGTGAGCAGTTCTTC

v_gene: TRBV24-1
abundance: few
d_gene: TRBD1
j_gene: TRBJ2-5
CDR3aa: CATSHGTGNRETQYF
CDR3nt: TGTGCCACCAGTCACGGGACAGGAAACCGAGAGACCCAGTACTTC

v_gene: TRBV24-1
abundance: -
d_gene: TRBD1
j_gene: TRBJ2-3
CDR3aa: CATSVGQGAIDTQYF
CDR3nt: TGTGCCACCAGTGTGGGACAGGGGGCAATTGATACGCAGTATTTT

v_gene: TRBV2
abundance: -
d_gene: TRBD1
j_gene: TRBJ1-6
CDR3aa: CASSDLGQIYNSPLHF
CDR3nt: TGTGCCAGCAGTGACCTGGGACAGATCTATAATTCACCCCTCCACTTT

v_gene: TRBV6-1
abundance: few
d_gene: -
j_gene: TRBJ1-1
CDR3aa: CASSVLQGNTEAFF
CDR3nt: TGTGCCAGCAGTGTTCTACAGGGGAACACTGAAGCTTTCTTT

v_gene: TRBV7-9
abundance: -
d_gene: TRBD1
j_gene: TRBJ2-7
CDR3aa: CASSLLGQGPYEQYF
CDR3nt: TGTGCCAGCAGCTTACTAGGACAGGGCCCCTACGAGCAGTACTTC

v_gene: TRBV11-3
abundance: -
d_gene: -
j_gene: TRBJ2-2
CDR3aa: CASSTSIGTKVDTGELFF
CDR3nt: TGTGCCAGCAGCACCAGTATTGGGACAAAGGTGGACACCGGGGAGCTGTTTTTT

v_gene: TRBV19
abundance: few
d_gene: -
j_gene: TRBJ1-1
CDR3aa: CASSNRRNRLNTEAFF
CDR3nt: TGTGCCAGTAGTAATAGGAGGAACAGGTTGAACACTGAAGCTTTCTTT

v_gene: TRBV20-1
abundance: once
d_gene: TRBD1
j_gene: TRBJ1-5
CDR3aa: CSAGTGPNQPQHF
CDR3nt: TGCAGTGCAGGGACAGGTCCCAATCAGCCCCAGCATTTT

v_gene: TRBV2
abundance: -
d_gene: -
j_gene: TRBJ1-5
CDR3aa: CASRWGLNQPQHF
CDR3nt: TGTGCCAGCAGGTGGGGTCTTAATCAGCCCCAGCATTTT

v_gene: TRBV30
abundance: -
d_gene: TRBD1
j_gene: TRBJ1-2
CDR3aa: CAWSRAGGDGYTF
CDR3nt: TGTGCCTGGAGTAGGGCAGGGGGGGATGGCTACACCTTC

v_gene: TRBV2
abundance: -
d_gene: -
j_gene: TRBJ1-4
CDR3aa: CASSDPGSKKLFF
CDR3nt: TGTGCCAGCAGTGATCCAGGGTCGAAAAAACTGTTTTTT

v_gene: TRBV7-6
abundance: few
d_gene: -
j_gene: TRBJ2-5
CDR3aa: CASSLARAGRETQYF
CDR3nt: TGTGCCAGCAGCTTAGCGCGGGCAGGGAGAGAGACCCAGTACTTC

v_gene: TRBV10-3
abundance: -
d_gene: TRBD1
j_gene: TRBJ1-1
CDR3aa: CAISPGTGNTEAFF
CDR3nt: TGTGCCATCAGCCCCGGGACAGGGAACACTGAAGCTTTCTTT

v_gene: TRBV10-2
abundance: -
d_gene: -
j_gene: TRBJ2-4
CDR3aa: CASRDQFARAKNIQYF
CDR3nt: TGCGCCAGCAGGGACCAATTCGCGAGAGCCAAAAACATTCAGTACTTC

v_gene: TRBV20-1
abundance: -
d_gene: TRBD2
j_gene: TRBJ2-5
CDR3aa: CSAIPGLAGGQYQETQYF
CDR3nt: TGCAGTGCTATTCCGGGACTAGCGGGGGGCCAATACCAAGAGACCCAGTACTTC

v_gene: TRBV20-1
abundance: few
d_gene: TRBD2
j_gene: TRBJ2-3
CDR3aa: CSAPRTSGGRSTDTQYF
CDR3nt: TGCAGTGCCCCTCGGACTAGCGGGGGCCGGAGCACAGATACGCAGTATTTT

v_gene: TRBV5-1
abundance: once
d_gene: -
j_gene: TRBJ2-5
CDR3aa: CASSFTFQETQYF
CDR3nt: TGCGCCAGCAGCTTCACCTTTCAAGAGACCCAGTACTTC

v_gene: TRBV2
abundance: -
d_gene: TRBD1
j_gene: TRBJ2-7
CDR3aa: CASSRENRGPNPYEQYF
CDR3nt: TGTGCCAGCAGCCGGGAAAACAGGGGGCCTAACCCCTACGAGCAGTACTTC

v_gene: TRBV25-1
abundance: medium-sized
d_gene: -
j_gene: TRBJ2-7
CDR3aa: CASSPTYEGEQYF
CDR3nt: TGTGCCAGCAGTCCTACTTACGAGGGCGAGCAGTACTTC

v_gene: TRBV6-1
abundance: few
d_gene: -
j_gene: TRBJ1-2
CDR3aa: CASSDVRDLYGYTF
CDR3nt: TGTGCCAGCAGTGACGTAAGGGACCTCTATGGCTACACCTTC

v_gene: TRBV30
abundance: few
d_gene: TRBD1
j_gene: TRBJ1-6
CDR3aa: CAYTGGLSPLHF
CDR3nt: TGTGCCTATACAGGGGGCTTATCACCCCTCCACTTT

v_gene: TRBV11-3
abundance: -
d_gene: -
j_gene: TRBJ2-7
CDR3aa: CASSFPLKRGGGHEQYF
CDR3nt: TGTGCCAGCAGCTTCCCCTTAAAGAGGGGGGGCGGCCACGAGCAGTACTTC

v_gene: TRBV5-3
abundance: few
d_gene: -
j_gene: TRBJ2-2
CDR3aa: CASSLNTGELFF
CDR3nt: TGTGCCAGCAGCTTGAACACCGGGGAGCTGTTTTTT

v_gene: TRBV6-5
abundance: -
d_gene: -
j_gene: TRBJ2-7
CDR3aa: CASSDSRRGLEQYF
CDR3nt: TGTGCCAGCAGTGACTCGCGACGGGGCCTCGAGCAGTACTTC

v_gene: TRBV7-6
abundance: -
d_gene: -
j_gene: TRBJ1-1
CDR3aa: CASSPVQTEAFF
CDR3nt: TGTGCCAGCAGCCCGGTTCAGACTGAAGCTTTCTTT

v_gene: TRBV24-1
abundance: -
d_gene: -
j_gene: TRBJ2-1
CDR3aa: CATSAGDSGSYNEQFF
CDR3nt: TGTGCCACCAGTGCAGGGGATTCCGGCTCCTACAATGAGCAGTTCTTC

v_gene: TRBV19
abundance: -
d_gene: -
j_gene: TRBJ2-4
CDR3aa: CASGPLQGLAKNIQYF
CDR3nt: TGTGCCAGTGGACCGTTACAGGGCCTAGCCAAAAACATTCAGTACTTC

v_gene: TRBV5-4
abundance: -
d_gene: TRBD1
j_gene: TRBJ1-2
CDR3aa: CASSLQGAYGYTF
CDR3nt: TGTGCCAGCAGCCTGCAGGGGGCCTATGGCTACACCTTC

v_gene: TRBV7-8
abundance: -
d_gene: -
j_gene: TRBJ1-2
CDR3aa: CASSLAVGPYGYTF
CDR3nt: TGTGCCAGCAGCTTAGCTGTGGGCCCCTATGGCTACACCTTC

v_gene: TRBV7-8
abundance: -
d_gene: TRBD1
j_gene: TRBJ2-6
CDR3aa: CASSLRQGARGANVLTF
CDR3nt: TGTGCCAGCAGCTTAAGACAGGGGGCGCGTGGGGCCAACGTCCTGACTTTC

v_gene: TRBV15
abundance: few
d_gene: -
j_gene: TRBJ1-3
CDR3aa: CATSEPTGVSGNTIYF
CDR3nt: TGTGCCACCAGCGAGCCCACAGGAGTCTCTGGAAACACCATATATTTT

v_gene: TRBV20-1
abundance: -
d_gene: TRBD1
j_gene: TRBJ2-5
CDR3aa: CSASLVQGETQYF
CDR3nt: TGCAGTGCTAGCCTTGTACAGGGGGAGACCCAGTACTTC

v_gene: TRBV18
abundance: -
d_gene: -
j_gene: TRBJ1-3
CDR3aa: CASSFDPPNAGGNTIYF
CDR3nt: TGTGCCAGCTCCTTTGACCCCCCCAATGCCGGGGGAAACACCATATATTTT

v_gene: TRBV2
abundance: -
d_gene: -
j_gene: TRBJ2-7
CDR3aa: CASSESISAYEQYF
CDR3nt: TGTGCCAGCAGTGAAAGTATATCGGCTTACGAGCAGTACTTC

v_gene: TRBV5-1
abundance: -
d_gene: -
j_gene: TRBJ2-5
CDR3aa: CASSLGRNQETQYF
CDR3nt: TGCGCCAGCAGCTTGGGACGGAACCAAGAGACCCAGTACTTC

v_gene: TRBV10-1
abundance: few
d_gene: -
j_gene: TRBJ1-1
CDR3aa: CASSVTRDTKGRDTEAFF
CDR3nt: TGCGCCAGCAGTGTCACCCGGGACACCAAAGGGCGCGACACTGAAGCTTTCTTT

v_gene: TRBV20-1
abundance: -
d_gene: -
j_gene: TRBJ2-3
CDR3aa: CSARPRTDTQYF
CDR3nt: TGCAGTGCTAGGCCCCGCACAGATACGCAGTATTTT

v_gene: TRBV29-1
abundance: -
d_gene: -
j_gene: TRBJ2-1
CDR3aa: CSVEGGTGVYNEQFF
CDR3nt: TGCAGCGTTGAGGGCGGGACGGGAGTCTACAATGAGCAGTTCTTC

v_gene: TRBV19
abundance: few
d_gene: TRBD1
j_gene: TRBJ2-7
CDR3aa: CASTKTGGGKEQYF
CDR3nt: TGTGCCAGTACCAAAACAGGGGGCGGGAAGGAGCAGTACTTC

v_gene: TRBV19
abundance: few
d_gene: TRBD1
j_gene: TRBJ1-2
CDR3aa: CASRDRGMNSYTF
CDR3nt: TGTGCCAGTCGGGACAGGGGCATGAATAGCTACACCTTC

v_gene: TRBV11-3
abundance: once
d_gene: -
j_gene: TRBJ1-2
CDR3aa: CASSLAGAQSGYTF
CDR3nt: TGTGCCAGCAGCTTAGCGGGGGCGCAGAGTGGCTACACCTTC

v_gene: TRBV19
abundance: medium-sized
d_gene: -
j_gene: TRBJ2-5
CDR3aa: CASSMVGEETQYF
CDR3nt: TGTGCCAGTAGTATGGTAGGGGAAGAGACCCAGTACTTC

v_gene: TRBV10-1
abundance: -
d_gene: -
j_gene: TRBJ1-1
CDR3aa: CASSGTGGTEAFF
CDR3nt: TGCGCCAGCAGTGGGACGGGGGGCACTGAAGCTTTCTTT

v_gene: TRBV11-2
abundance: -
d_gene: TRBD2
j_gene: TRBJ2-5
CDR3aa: CASKVTLAGGRETQYF
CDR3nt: TGTGCCAGCAAAGTAACCCTAGCGGGGGGGCGCGAGACCCAGTACTTC

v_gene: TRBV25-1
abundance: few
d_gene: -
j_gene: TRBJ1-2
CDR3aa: CASSGYTYGGYTF
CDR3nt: TGTGCCAGCAGTGGCTATACATATGGGGGCTACACCTTC

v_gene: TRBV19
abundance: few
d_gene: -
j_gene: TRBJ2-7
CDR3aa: CASSTGGEQYF
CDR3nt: TGTGCCAGTAGTACTGGAGGCGAGCAGTACTTC

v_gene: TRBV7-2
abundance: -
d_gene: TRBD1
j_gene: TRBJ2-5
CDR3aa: CASSRDRGWETQYF
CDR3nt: TGTGCCAGCAGCCGCGACAGGGGTTGGGAGACCCAGTACTTC

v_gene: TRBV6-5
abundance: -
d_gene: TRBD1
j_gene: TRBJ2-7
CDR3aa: CASSYSASGTGAYEQYF
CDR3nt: TGTGCCAGCAGTTACTCGGCGAGCGGGACAGGGGCCTACGAGCAGTACTTC